A selection of T cell receptor beta chains follows, all from one sample in a study of shared clonotypes between healthy human individuals. The repertoire was sequenced with immunoSEQ multiplex PCR; TCRdb's copy has only in-frame clones and lacks some. The table records roughly 220,000 clones, over 60% of them present only once. Sequences were obtained from memory CD4+ T cells sorted from blood. These receptors were obtained from a man under 40 in good health. Each CDR3 is given with its conserved first and last residue. The order of the fields is V gene, clone size, J gene, D gene, CDR3 protein, CDR3 DNA. The D gene is left open where the match is weak. The listing skips clone size in some rows; elsewhere it reads once, few, many or a size class.

TRBV7-6,.,TRBJ2-1,.,CASSLSRVGEQFF,TGTGCCAGCAGCTTATCAAGGGTGGGTGAGCAGTTCTTC
TRBV9,.,TRBJ2-7,.,CASSQGGGPPPTEQYF,TGTGCCAGCAGCCAAGGTGGGGGACCCCCGCCTACCGAGCAGTACTTC
TRBV15,.,TRBJ2-7,.,CATSRDSSYEQYF,TGTGCCACCAGCAGGGACAGCTCCTACGAGCAGTACTTC
TRBV5-1,.,TRBJ2-5,.,CASSLVRVNQETQYF,TGCGCCAGCAGCTTGGTCAGGGTGAACCAAGAGACCCAGTACTTC
TRBV27,.,TRBJ2-2,.,CASRSGGANTGELFF,TGTGCCAGCAGATCCGGAGGGGCGAACACCGGGGAGCTGTTTTTT
TRBV13,.,TRBJ2-5,.,CASSLGQETQYF,TGTGCCAGCAGCTTAGGACAAGAGACCCAGTACTTC
TRBV10-2,.,TRBJ2-7,.,CASSEGSPEQYF,TGCGCCAGCAGTGAAGGGTCCCCCGAGCAGTACTTC
TRBV28,.,TRBJ2-7,.,CASSSGIHEQYF,TGTGCCAGCAGTTCAGGGATCCACGAGCAGTACTTC
TRBV6-6,.,TRBJ2-1,TRBD2,CASGEAGLYEQFF,TGTGCCAGCGGCGAAGCGGGGCTCTATGAGCAGTTCTTC
TRBV25-1,.,TRBJ2-5,TRBD1,CASSELGDRGQETQYF,TGTGCCAGCAGTGAATTGGGGGACAGGGGACAAGAGACCCAGTACTTC
TRBV10-3,.,TRBJ2-7,.,CAISGGRSGHEQYF,TGTGCCATCAGTGGGGGACGGAGTGGGCACGAGCAGTACTTC
TRBV5-8,many,TRBJ1-1,TRBD1,CASSANRGHPMNTEAFF,TGTGCCAGCAGCGCCAACAGGGGCCACCCCATGAACACTGAAGCTTTCTTT
TRBV7-2,.,TRBJ1-5,.,CASSAYRDYSNQPQHF,TGTGCCAGCAGCGCGTACAGGGATTATAGCAATCAGCCCCAGCATTTT
TRBV11-3,.,TRBJ2-3,TRBD2,CASSRGLAGNTDTQYF,TGTGCCAGCAGCCGCGGACTAGCGGGGAACACAGATACGCAGTATTTT
TRBV7-9,.,TRBJ1-2,.,CASSLAGGSNYGYTF,TGTGCCAGCAGCTTAGCTGGGGGTTCTAACTATGGCTACACCTTC
TRBV9,.,TRBJ2-1,.,CASSVDILAANEQFF,TGTGCCAGCAGCGTAGACATACTAGCAGCCAATGAGCAGTTCTTC
TRBV29-1,.,TRBJ1-3,.,CSPAYGEGDTIYF,TGCAGCCCCGCCTATGGGGAGGGGGACACCATATATTTT
TRBV4-3,once,TRBJ1-3,.,CASSQGGRAFSGNTIYF,TGCGCCAGCAGCCAAGGAGGCAGGGCGTTCTCTGGAAACACCATATATTTT
TRBV28,.,TRBJ2-7,.,CASSAIRYEQYF,TGTGCCAGCAGTGCCATCAGGTACGAGCAGTACTTC
TRBV7-2,.,TRBJ2-7,.,CASSPRGGALIRNEQYF,TGTGCCAGCAGCCCGAGGGGGGGGGCTCTCATTCGGAACGAGCAGTACTTC
TRBV5-1,.,TRBJ2-5,.,CASSKQGIEETQYF,TGCGCCAGCAGCAAGCAGGGGATTGAGGAGACCCAGTACTTC
TRBV25-1,.,TRBJ2-1,.,CASSSKSGSSYNEQFF,TGTGCCAGCAGTTCTAAAAGCGGTTCTTCCTACAATGAGCAGTTCTTC
TRBV2,.,TRBJ2-1,TRBD1,CASSDRDRVFYKEQFF,TGTGCCAGCAGTGACCGGGACAGGGTCTTCTATAAGGAGCAGTTCTTC
TRBV28,.,TRBJ2-5,TRBD2,CASRNAGGPGETQYF,TGTGCCAGCAGAAACGCGGGAGGGCCGGGAGAGACCCAGTACTTC
TRBV7-2,.,TRBJ2-7,.,CASSFGIPSYEQYF,TGTGCCAGCAGCTTCGGGATACCCTCCTACGAGCAGTACTTC
TRBV10-3,.,TRBJ2-5,.,CAISESGGSQETQYF,TGTGCCATCAGTGAGAGCGGAGGCAGCCAAGAGACCCAGTACTTC
TRBV15,.,TRBJ2-5,.,CATSRERGGKETQYF,TGTGCCACCAGCAGAGAACGTGGAGGAAAAGAGACCCAGTACTTC
TRBV29-1,.,TRBJ2-7,.,CSVEEGGVYEQYF,TGCAGCGTTGAGGAAGGGGGGGTCTACGAGCAGTACTTC
TRBV6-4,.,TRBJ2-7,.,CATPRELADYEQYF,TGTGCCACCCCGAGGGAACTGGCGGACTACGAGCAGTACTTC
TRBV19,once,TRBJ2-7,TRBD1,CASSATGDASEQYF,TGTGCCAGTAGTGCGACAGGGGATGCGAGCGAGCAGTACTTC
TRBV9,.,TRBJ2-3,TRBD2,CASSPSRTGLAASTDTQYF,TGTGCCAGCAGCCCCTCACGCACGGGACTAGCGGCGAGCACAGATACGCAGTATTTT
TRBV9,.,TRBJ2-3,.,CASSVMGGTSDTQYF,TGTGCCAGCAGCGTTATGGGCGGGACCTCAGATACGCAGTATTTT
TRBV6-1,.,TRBJ2-3,.,CASSLLSQEDTQYF,TGTGCCAGCAGTCTTCTTTCACAGGAGGATACGCAGTATTTT
TRBV28,once,TRBJ2-7,TRBD1,CASRGQGASEQYF,TGTGCCAGCAGGGGACAGGGGGCTTCCGAGCAGTACTTC
TRBV7-2,.,TRBJ1-1,.,CASSLRAFVNTEAFF,TGTGCCAGCAGCTTAAGGGCATTCGTGAACACTGAAGCTTTCTTT
TRBV18,.,TRBJ2-3,.,CASSPSITDTQYF,TGTGCCAGCTCACCATCTATAACAGATACGCAGTATTTT
TRBV28,.,TRBJ1-3,.,CASSLSRPSGNTIYF,TGTGCCAGCAGTTTGTCCAGACCCTCTGGAAACACCATATATTTT
TRBV19,.,TRBJ2-1,.,CASRRFPGTNEQFF,TGTGCCAGTAGGCGCTTTCCGGGCACCAATGAGCAGTTCTTC
TRBV7-2,.,TRBJ2-7,.,CASSRSARSSYEQYF,TGTGCCAGCAGTCGAAGCGCGCGAAGCTCCTACGAGCAGTACTTC
TRBV29-1,.,TRBJ1-1,.,CSVGAGWGMNTEAFF,TGCAGCGTCGGTGCAGGGTGGGGGATGAACACTGAAGCTTTCTTT
TRBV2,.,TRBJ2-3,.,CASSERGSAGGTDTQYF,TGTGCCAGCAGTGAACGGGGTTCGGCAGGGGGCACAGATACGCAGTATTTT
TRBV19,.,TRBJ1-2,.,CASRGIGTYGYTF,TGTGCCAGTAGGGGGATCGGGACCTATGGCTACACCTTC
TRBV6-6,.,TRBJ2-7,.,CASSSPTLVKYEQYF,TGTGCCAGCAGTTCCCCCACGTTAGTTAAATACGAGCAGTACTTC
TRBV2,.,TRBJ1-3,.,CASSERESGNTIYF,TGTGCCAGCAGTGAAAGAGAATCTGGAAACACCATATATTTT
TRBV6-6,few,TRBJ2-3,.,CASSLQGFTDTQYF,TGTGCCAGCAGTTTACAGGGATTCACAGATACGCAGTATTTT
TRBV4-3,.,TRBJ1-2,.,CASSARVNYGYTF,TGCGCCAGCAGCGCCAGGGTTAACTATGGCTACACCTTC
TRBV7-8,.,TRBJ1-4,.,CASSLAGVLTRRTNEKLFF,TGTGCCAGCAGCTTAGCCGGGGTCCTTACCCGTCGAACTAATGAAAAACTGTTTTTT
TRBV30,.,TRBJ2-7,.,CAWSPGESYEQYF,TGTGCCTGGAGTCCCGGGGAATCTTACGAGCAGTACTTC
TRBV7-3,.,TRBJ2-5,TRBD2,CASSLREGETQYF,TGTGCCAGCAGCTTACGGGAGGGGGAGACCCAGTACTTC
TRBV7-6,.,TRBJ2-3,.,CASSLQGYTDTQYF,TGTGCCAGCAGCTTGCAGGGTTATACAGATACGCAGTATTTT
TRBV4-1,.,TRBJ1-4,.,CASSQDPGLNEKLFF,TGCGCCAGCAGCCAAGATCCGGGTTTGAATGAAAAACTGTTTTTT
TRBV27,few,TRBJ2-3,TRBD2,CASSFGLAGVNTQYF,TGTGCCAGCAGTTTCGGACTAGCGGGAGTGAATACGCAGTATTTT
TRBV2,.,TRBJ1-4,.,CASDGQDLNEKLFF,TGTGCCAGCGATGGGCAGGACCTTAATGAAAAACTGTTTTTT